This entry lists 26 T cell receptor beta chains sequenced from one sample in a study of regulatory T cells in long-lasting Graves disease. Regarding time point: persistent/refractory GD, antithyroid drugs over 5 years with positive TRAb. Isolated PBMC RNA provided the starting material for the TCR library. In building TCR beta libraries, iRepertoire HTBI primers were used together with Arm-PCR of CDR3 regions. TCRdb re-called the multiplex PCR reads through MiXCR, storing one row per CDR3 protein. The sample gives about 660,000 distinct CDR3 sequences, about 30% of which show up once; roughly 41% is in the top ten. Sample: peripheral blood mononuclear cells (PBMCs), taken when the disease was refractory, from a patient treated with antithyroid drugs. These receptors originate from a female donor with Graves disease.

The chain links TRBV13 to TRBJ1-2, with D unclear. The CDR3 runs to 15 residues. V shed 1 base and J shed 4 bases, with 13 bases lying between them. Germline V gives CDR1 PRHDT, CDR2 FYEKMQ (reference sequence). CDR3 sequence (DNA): TGTGCCAGCAGCTTAGAGGCAGAGCCTCCCTATGGCTACACCTTC. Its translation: CASSLEAEPPYGYTF.

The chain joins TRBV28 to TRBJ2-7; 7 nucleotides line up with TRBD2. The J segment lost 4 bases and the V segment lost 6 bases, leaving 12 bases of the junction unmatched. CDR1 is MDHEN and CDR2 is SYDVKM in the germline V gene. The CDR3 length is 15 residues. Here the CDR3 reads CASRGLGGSIYEQYF. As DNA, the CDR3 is TGTGCCAGCAGGGGTCTGGGCGGGAGTATTTACGAGCAGTACTTC.

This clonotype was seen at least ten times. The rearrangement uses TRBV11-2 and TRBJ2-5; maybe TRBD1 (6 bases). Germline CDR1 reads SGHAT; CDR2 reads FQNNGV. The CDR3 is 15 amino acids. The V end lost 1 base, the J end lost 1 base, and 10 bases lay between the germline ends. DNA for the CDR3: TGTGCCAGCAGCTTAGGGCCAGGGGTCCAAGAGACCCAGTACTTC. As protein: CASSLGPGVQETQYF. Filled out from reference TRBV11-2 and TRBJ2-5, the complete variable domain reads EAGVAQSPRYKIIEKRQSVAFWCNPISGHATLYWYQQILGQGPKLLIQFQNNGVVDDSQLPKDRFSAERLKGVDSTLKIQPAKLEDSAVYLCASSLGPGVQETQYFGPGTRLLVL.

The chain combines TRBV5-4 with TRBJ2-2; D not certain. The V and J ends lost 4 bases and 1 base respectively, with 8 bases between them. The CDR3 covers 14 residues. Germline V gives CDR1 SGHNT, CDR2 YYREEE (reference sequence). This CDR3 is CASSLRQNTGELFF. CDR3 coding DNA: TGTGCCAGCAGCCTAAGACAGAACACCGGGGAGCTGTTTTTT.

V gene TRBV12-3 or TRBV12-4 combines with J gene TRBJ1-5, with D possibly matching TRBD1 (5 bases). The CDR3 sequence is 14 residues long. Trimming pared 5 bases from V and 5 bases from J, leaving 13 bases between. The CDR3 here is CASSEDRSDQPQHF. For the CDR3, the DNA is TGTGCCAGCAGTGAAGACAGATCGGATCAGCCCCAGCATTTT.

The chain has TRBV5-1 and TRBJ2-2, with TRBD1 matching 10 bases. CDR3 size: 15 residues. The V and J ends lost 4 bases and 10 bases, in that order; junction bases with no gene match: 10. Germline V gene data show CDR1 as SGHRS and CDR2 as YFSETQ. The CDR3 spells CASSKRDRGSVELFF. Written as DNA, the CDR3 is TGCGCCAGCAGCAAAAGGGACAGGGGATCGGTGGAGCTGTTTTTT.

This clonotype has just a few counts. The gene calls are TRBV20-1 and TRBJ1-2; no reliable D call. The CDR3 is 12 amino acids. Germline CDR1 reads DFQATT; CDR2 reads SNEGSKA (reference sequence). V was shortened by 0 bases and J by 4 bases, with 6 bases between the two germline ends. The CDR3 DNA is TGCAGTGCTAGAGAGGGGAGCTATGGCTACACCTTC. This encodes CSAREGSYGYTF.

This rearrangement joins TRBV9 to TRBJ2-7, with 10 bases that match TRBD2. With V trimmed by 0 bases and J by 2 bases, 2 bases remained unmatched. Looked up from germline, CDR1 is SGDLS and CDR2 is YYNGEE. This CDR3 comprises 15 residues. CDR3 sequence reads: CASSVGTSGAYEQYF. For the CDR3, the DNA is TGTGCCAGCAGCGTAGGGACTAGCGGAGCCTACGAGCAGTACTTC.

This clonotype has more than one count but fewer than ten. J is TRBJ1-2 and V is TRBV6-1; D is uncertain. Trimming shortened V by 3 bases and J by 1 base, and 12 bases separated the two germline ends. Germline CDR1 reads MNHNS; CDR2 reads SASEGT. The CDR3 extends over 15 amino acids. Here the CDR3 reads CASSEVNRHNYGYTF. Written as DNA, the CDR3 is TGTGCCAGCAGTGAGGTTAATCGCCATAACTATGGCTACACCTTC.

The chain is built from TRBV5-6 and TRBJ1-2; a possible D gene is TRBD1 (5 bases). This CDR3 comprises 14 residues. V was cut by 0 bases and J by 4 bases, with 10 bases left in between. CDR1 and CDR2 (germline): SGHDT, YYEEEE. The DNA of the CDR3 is TGTGCCAGCAGCTTGGTACGGGGCGTCTATGGCTACACCTTC. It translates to CASSLVRGVYGYTF.

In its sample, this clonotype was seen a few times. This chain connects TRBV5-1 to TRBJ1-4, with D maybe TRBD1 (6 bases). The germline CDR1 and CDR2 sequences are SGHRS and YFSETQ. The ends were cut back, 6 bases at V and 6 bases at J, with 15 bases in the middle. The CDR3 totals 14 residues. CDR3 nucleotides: TGCGCCAGCAAATTCCGGACAGTAGATGAAAAACTGTTTTTT. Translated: CASKFRTVDEKLFF.

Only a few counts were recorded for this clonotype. The CDR3 loop is CASSDSGAKWDEQYF. The DNA of the CDR3 is TGTGCCAGCAGTGATTCGGGGGCAAAATGGGACGAGCAGTACTTC. The chain combines TRBV6-1 with TRBJ2-7; D tentatively reads TRBD1 or TRBD2 (6 bases each). CDR1 MNHNS and CDR2 SASEGT come from the germline V gene. V was clipped by 3 bases and J by 5 bases, with 17 bases between them. The CDR3 totals 15 residues.

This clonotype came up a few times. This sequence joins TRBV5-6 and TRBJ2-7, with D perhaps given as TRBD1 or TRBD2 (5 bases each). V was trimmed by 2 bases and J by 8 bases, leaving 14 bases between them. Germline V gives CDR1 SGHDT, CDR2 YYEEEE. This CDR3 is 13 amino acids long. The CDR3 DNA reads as TGTGCCAGCAGCTTACGGGACGGGGAAAAGCAGTACTTC. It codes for CASSLRDGEKQYF.

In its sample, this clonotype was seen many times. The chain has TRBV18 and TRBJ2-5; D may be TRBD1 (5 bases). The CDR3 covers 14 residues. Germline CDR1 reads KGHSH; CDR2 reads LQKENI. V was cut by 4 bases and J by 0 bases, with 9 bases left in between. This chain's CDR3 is CASSQSGYQETQYF. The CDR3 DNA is TGTGCCAGCTCACAATCAGGGTACCAAGAGACCCAGTACTTC.

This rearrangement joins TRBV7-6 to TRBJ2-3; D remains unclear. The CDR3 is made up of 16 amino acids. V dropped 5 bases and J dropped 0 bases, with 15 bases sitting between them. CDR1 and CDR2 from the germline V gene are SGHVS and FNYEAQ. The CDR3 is CASSPLTILSTDTQYF. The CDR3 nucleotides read TGTGCCAGCAGCCCCTTGACCATCCTTAGCACAGATACGCAGTATTTT.

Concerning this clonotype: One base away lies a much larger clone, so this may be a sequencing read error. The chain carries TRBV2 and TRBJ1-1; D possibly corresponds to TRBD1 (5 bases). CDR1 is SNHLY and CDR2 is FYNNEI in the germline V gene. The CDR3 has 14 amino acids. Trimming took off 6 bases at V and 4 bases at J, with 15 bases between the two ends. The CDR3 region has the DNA TGTGCCAGCAGCGTTAGGGGATTGAGCACTGAAGCTTTCTTT. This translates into CASSVRGLSTEAFF.

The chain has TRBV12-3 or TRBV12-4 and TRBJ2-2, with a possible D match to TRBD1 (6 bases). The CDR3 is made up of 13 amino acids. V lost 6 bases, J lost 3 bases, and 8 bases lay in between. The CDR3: CASRGQYTGELFF. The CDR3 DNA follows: TGTGCCAGCAGAGGACAGTACACCGGGGAGCTGTTTTTT.

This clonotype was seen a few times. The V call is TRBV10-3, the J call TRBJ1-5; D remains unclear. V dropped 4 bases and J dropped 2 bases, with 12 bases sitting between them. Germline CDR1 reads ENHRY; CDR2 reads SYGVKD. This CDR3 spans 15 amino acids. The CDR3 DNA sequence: TGTGCCATCAGTGGCGGCGGGAACGGCAATCAGCCCCAGCATTTT. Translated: CAISGGGNGNQPQHF.

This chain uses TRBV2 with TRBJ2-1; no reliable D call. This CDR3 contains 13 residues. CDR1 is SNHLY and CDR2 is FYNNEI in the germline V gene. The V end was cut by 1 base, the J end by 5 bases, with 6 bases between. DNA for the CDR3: TGTGCCAGCAGTGAAGATTGGAACAATGAGCAGTTCTTC. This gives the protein CASSEDWNNEQFF.

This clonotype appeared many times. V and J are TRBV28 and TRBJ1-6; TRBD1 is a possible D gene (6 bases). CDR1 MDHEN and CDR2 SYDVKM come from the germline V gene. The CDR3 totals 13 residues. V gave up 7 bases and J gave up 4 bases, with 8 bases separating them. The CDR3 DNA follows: TGTGCCAGCAAAAGGGGGTATAATTCACCCCTCCACTTT. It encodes CASKRGYNSPLHF.

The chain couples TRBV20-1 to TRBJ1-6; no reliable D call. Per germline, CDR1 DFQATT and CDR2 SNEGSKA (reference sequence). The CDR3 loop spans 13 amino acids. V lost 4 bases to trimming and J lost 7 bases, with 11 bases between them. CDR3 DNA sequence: TGCAGTGCTACCGACATGTTGAATTCACCCCTCCACTTT. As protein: CSATDMLNSPLHF.

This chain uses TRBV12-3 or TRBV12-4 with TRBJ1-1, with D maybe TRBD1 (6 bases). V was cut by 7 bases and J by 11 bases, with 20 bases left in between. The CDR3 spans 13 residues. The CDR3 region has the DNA TGTGCCAGCACCTGGGGGGGCGCGTTTTATGCTTTCTTT. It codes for CASTWGGAFYAFF.

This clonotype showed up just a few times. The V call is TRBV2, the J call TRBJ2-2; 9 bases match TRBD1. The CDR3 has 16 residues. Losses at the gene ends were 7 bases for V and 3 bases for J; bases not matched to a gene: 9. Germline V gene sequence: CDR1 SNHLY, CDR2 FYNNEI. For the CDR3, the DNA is TGTGCCAGCACCCCGCGGGACAGGGCAGACACCGGGGAGCTGTTTTTT. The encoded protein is CASTPRDRADTGELFF. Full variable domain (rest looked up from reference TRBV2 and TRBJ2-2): EPEVTQTPSHQVTQMGQEVILRCVPISNHLYFYWYRQILGQKVEFLVSFYNNEISEKSEIFDDQFSVERPDGSNFTLKIRSTKLEDSAMYFCASTPRDRADTGELFFGEGSRLTVL.

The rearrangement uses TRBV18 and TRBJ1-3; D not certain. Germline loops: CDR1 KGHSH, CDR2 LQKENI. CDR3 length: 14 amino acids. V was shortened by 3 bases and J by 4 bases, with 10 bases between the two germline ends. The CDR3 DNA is TGTGCCAGCTCACCGGTGGGCGGAGGAAACACCATATATTTT. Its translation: CASSPVGGGNTIYF.

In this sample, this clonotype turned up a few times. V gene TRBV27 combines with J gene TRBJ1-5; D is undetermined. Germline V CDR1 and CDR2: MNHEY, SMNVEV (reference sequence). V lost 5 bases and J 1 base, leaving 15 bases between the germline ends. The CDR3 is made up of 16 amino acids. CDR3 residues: CASSPVPPESNQPQHF. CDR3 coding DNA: TGTGCCAGCAGTCCCGTTCCGCCGGAAAGCAATCAGCCCCAGCATTTT.

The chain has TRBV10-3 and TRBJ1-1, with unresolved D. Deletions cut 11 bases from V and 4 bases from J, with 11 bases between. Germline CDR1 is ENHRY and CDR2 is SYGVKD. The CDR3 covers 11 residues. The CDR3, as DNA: TGTGCCCCCGGGCTTAGCACTGAAGCTTTCTTT. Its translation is CAPGLSTEAFF.